The 5 T cell receptor beta chains presented below share a single source sample, sequenced in a study of cytomegalovirus exposure and HLA in healthy donors. Vbeta (60) and Jbeta (13) primers were used in the PCR. Some clones are missing from TCRdb's copy, which holds only in-frame ones; the method was immunoSEQ multiplex PCR. In the table there are around 91,000 clones, roughly 78% of which are singletons. The sample was PBMCs. These receptors were obtained from a male donor in good health and CMV-seropositive.

With respect to this clone: This specimen includes other DNA sequences encoding the same CDR3. The V and J genes are TRBV28 and TRBJ2-3; 7 positions agree with TRBD1. This CDR3 is 14 amino acids long. The ends lost 5 bases at V and 0 bases at J; junction bases unmatched: 2. Germline V gives CDR1 MDHEN, CDR2 SYDVKM. CDR3 sequence (DNA): TGTGCCAGCAGTCGACAGGGTAGCACAGATACGCAGTATTTT. It codes for CASSRQGSTDTQYF.

The V and J genes are TRBV4-2 and TRBJ2-7; 10 bases line up with TRBD2. Germline CDR1 is LGHNA and CDR2 is YNFKEQ. With 0 bases clipped from V and 9 bases from J, the junction kept 14 bases outside the gene matches. The CDR3 has 17 amino acids. The CDR3 sequence is CASSQDPSVTSGTLQYF. CDR3 sequence (DNA): TGTGCCAGCAGCCAAGACCCCTCGGTTACTAGCGGGACCCTGCAGTACTTC.

The chain uses TRBV9 and TRBJ2-3, with D perhaps matching TRBD2 (6 bases). The CDR3 is made up of 17 amino acids. The germline V gene has CDR1 SGDLS and CDR2 YYNGEE. V lost 3 bases, J lost 1 base, and 18 bases lay in between. CDR3 sequence (DNA): TGTGCCAGCAGCGCGCTCCATAGCGGAGGGCGCACAGATACGCAGTATTTT. This translates into CASSALHSGGRTDTQYF.

The J gene is TRBJ1-2, the V gene TRBV5-1, with D uncertain. The CDR3 is 15 residues long. Trimming left V 4 bases short and J 0 bases short, with 13 bases between. Germline V CDR1 and CDR2: SGHRS, YFSETQ. CDR3 sequence reads: CASSKEDGANYGYTF. CDR3 nucleotides: TGCGCCAGCAGCAAAGAAGACGGAGCTAACTATGGCTACACCTTC.

J is TRBJ2-3 and V is TRBV27; a possible D gene is TRBD2 (7 bases). This CDR3 region has 13 residues. Germline CDR1 MNHEY, CDR2 SMNVEV (reference sequence). The ends were cut back, 8 bases at V and 6 bases at J, with 15 bases in the middle. For the CDR3, the DNA is TGTGCCAGCTCCTTCGAGGGGGGGGATACGCAGTATTTT. Its protein product is CASSFEGGDTQYF.